This passage covers 23 T cell receptor beta chains from one sample sequenced in a study of T cell responses to AZD1222 COVID-19 vaccine. Only in-frame clones appear in the TCRdb table, and some are missing; sequencing was by immunoSEQ multiplex PCR. This sample yields roughly 150,000 clones, of which around 94% are seen a single time; roughly 5% belongs to the top ten. Here the sequenced sample was peripheral blood, taken 28 days after the second AZD1222 dose. The source is an adult who received the AZD1222 COVID-19 vaccine.

The V gene is TRBV3-1 (or the pseudogene TRBV3-2), the J gene TRBJ2-3, with 7 bases fitting TRBD2. CDR3 length: 16 residues. V gave up 3 bases and J gave up 2 bases; unmatched junction bases: 8. Germline V CDR1 and CDR2: LGHDT, YNNKEL (reference sequence). For the CDR3, the DNA is TGTGCCAGCAGCCAGGGTACGGGACTATCCACAGATACGCAGTATTTT. It codes for CASSQGTGLSTDTQYF.

The V call is TRBV19, the J call TRBJ1-2; possible D gene TRBD1, 5 bases. The CDR3 has 15 amino acids. Germline V gene data show CDR1 as LNHDA and CDR2 as SQIVND (reference sequence). The V and J ends lost 10 bases and 1 base respectively, with 19 bases between them. Written as DNA, the CDR3 is TGTGCCACCACATTCGGGGGTAGAGGTAACTATGGCTACACCTTC. This encodes CATTFGGRGNYGYTF. The full variable domain, its missing parts supplied by reference TRBV19 and TRBJ1-2, is DGGITQSPKYLFRKEGQNVTLSCEQNLNHDAMYWYRQDPGQGLRLIYYSQIVNDFQKGDIAEGYSVSREKKESFPLTVTSAQKNPTAFYLCATTFGGRGNYGYTFGSGTRLTVV.

The chain is built from TRBV9 and TRBJ1-2; D is undetermined. The germline V gene encodes CDR1 SGDLS and CDR2 YYNGEE. CDR3 length: 12 amino acids. The ends were cut back, 0 bases at V and 4 bases at J, with 4 bases in the middle. CDR3 coding DNA: TGTGCCAGCAGCGTAGGCAGCTATGGCTACACCTTC. Translation gives CASSVGSYGYTF. Full variable domain (missing parts from reference TRBV9 and TRBJ1-2): DSGVTQTPKHLITATGQRVTLRCSPRSGDLSVYWYQQSLDQGLQFLIQYYNGEERAKGNILERFSAQQFPDLHSELNLSSLELGDSALYFCASSVGSYGYTFGSGTRLTVV.

The chain recombines TRBV16 with TRBJ1-2; D is unresolved. Trimming stripped 4 bases from V and 1 base from J, with 7 bases between. The germline V gene encodes CDR1 KGHSY and CDR2 FQNENV. This CDR3 has 13 amino acids. As DNA, the CDR3 is TGTGCCAGCAGCCTCGTAGGTAACTATGGCTACACCTTC. Its protein is CASSLVGNYGYTF.

The rearrangement uses TRBV7-9 and TRBJ2-5, with D possibly being TRBD1 (6 bases). The ends were cut back, 3 bases at V and 2 bases at J, with 13 bases in the middle. The CDR3 is 15 residues long. Germline V gene data show CDR1 as SEHNR and CDR2 as FQNEAQ (reference sequence). The CDR3 bases are TGTGCCAGCAGCTTCGGTGGACAGACACAAGAGACCCAGTACTTC. Its translation: CASSFGGQTQETQYF.

The genes are TRBV12-3 or TRBV12-4 and TRBJ1-3; D gene ambiguous. V lost 6 bases to trimming and J lost 0 bases, with 6 bases between them. The CDR3 consists of 13 residues. The CDR3 DNA follows: TGTGCCAGCAGGCAGATCTCTGGAAACACCATATATTTT. It codes for CASRQISGNTIYF.

The chain employs TRBV7-2 and TRBJ1-3, with D perhaps matching TRBD1 (5 bases). Trimming shortened V by 4 bases and J by 2 bases, and 9 bases separated the two germline ends. This CDR3 contains 14 residues. Germline CDR1 is SGHTA and CDR2 is FQGNSA. CDR3: CASSSGTTGNTIYF. CDR3 coding DNA: TGTGCCAGCAGCTCAGGGACTACTGGAAACACCATATATTTT.

V usage is TRBV28 and J usage is TRBJ1-4; 10 nucleotides agree with TRBD1. Looked up from germline, CDR1 is MDHEN and CDR2 is SYDVKM. V was clipped by 3 bases and J by 10 bases; unmatched bases: 5. There are 14 residues in the CDR3. CDR3 amino acids: CASSFGTGVVKLFF. CDR3 sequence (DNA): TGTGCCAGCAGTTTCGGGACAGGGGTGGTAAAACTGTTTTTT.

This rearrangement joins TRBV30 to TRBJ2-7, with D unclear. The CDR3 has 13 amino acids. Trimming stripped 0 bases from V and 2 bases from J, with 8 bases between. Germline CDR1 reads GTSNPN; CDR2 reads SVGIG (reference sequence). The CDR3 region is CAWSVGSTYEQYF. The CDR3 DNA is TGTGCCTGGAGTGTTGGCTCTACCTACGAGCAGTACTTC.

This clone came up once. The rearrangement links TRBV4-1 to TRBJ2-5, with a weak D call TRBD1 (6 bases). V was trimmed by 0 bases and J by 4 bases, leaving 18 bases between them. The germline V gene has CDR1 MGHRA and CDR2 YSYEKL. The CDR3 covers 17 residues. The CDR3 region is CASSQDEAGVGRETQYF. The CDR3 nucleotides read TGCGCCAGCAGCCAAGATGAGGCAGGGGTGGGTCGAGAGACCCAGTACTTC.

V is TRBV6-5 and J is TRBJ1-2; D is perhaps TRBD1 (5 bases). The CDR3 loop spans 15 amino acids. Germline V gene sequence: CDR1 MNHEY, CDR2 SVGAGI. V was pared by 4 bases and J by 2 bases, with 14 bases between. The CDR3 protein is CASSSWDLKNYGYTF. In DNA form, the CDR3 reads TGTGCCAGCAGTTCATGGGACCTAAAAAACTATGGCTACACCTTC.

The rearrangement joins TRBV7-2 to TRBJ2-4; no reliable D call. The CDR3 runs to 16 residues. CDR1 and CDR2 (germline): SGHTA, FQGNSA. The germline V and J ends were trimmed by 5 bases and 2 bases, with 16 bases remaining between them. Here the CDR3 DNA reads TGTGCCAGCAGCAGGCTCCCCTTCGCGACCAAAAACATTCAGTACTTC. Protein sequence: CASSRLPFATKNIQYF. Supplemented by reference TRBV7-2 and TRBJ2-4, the full variable domain reads GAGVSQSPSNKVTEKGKDVELRCDPISGHTALYWYRQSLGQGLEFLIYFQGNSAPDKSGLPSDRFSAERTGGSVSTLTIQRTQQEDSAVYLCASSRLPFATKNIQYFGAGTRLSVL.

This clone has just one count. The chain uses TRBV28 and TRBJ2-3; 10 bases match TRBD2. Germline CDR1 MDHEN, CDR2 SYDVKM. This CDR3 is built from 16 residues. V lost 5 bases and J lost 7; bases outside the gene matches: 12. The CDR3 loop reads CASSTPASGRGHTQYF. The CDR3 coding sequence is TGTGCCAGCAGTACCCCGGCTAGCGGGAGAGGGCATACGCAGTATTTT.

The chain uses TRBV10-2 and TRBJ1-1; 7 nucleotides align to TRBD1. The CDR3 consists of 14 residues. Germline V gene lookup returns CDR1 WSHSY and CDR2 SAAADI. V was pared by 5 bases and J by 4 bases, with 7 bases of the junction left unmatched. The CDR3 coding sequence is TGCGCCAGCAGTTCCAGGGGGGAATTCACTGAAGCTTTCTTT. This gives the protein CASSSRGEFTEAFF.

The chain has TRBV9 and TRBJ1-1, with D possibly being TRBD1 (5 bases). The CDR3 consists of 13 residues. CDR1 SGDLS and CDR2 YYNGEE come from the germline V gene. V gave up 0 bases and J gave up 3 bases, with 6 bases separating them. CDR3 sequence: CASSVGGDTEAFF. The CDR3 DNA sequence: TGTGCCAGCAGCGTAGGAGGGGACACTGAAGCTTTCTTT.

The CDR3 is CAWSRSVTGELFF. CDR3 nucleotides: TGTGCCTGGAGTCGGAGTGTCACCGGGGAGCTGTTTTTT. This sequence joins TRBV30 and TRBJ2-2; D call uncertain. The CDR3 loop spans 13 amino acids. The V end lost 2 bases, the J end lost 4 bases, and 8 bases lay between the germline ends. CDR1 and CDR2 from the germline V gene are GTSNPN and SVGIG (reference sequence).

Points on this clone: This specimen includes other DNA sequences encoding the same CDR3. The gene calls are TRBV7-9 and TRBJ2-1; D unclear. The CDR3 is 12 residues long. CDR1 and CDR2 (germline): SEHNR, FQNEAQ (reference sequence). V was clipped by 2 bases and J by 7 bases, with 6 bases between them. The CDR3 nucleotides read TGTGCCAGCAGCTTATATGGAAATGAGCAGTTCTTC. Translation: CASSLYGNEQFF. The full variable domain, completed using reference TRBV7-9 and TRBJ2-1, is DTGVSQNPRHKITKRGQNVTFRCDPISEHNRLYWYRQTLGQGPEFLTYFQNEAQLEKSRLLSDRFSAERPKGSFSTLEIQRTEQGDSAMYLCASSLYGNEQFFGPGTRLTVL.

The CDR3, as DNA: TGTGCCTGCACGCGCGGCTGGGGCACTGAAGCTTTCTTT. Protein: CACTRGWGTEAFF. This sequence joins TRBV30 and TRBJ1-1; D remains unclear. Trimming left V 6 bases short and J 4 bases short, with 15 bases between. CDR3 length equals 13 residues. Looked up from germline, CDR1 is GTSNPN and CDR2 is SVGIG (reference sequence).

The chain carries TRBV3-1 (or the pseudogene TRBV3-2) and TRBJ1-2; maybe TRBD1 (5 bases). Between the trimmed V and J ends, which lost 4 bases and 2 bases, there was a span of 14 bases. CDR1 and CDR2 from the germline V gene are LGHDT and YNNKEL (reference sequence). The CDR3 sequence is 15 residues long. This chain's CDR3 is CASSRGTTGNYGYTF. The CDR3 DNA reads as TGTGCCAGCAGCCGAGGGACTACGGGGAACTATGGCTACACCTTC.

This clone was seen only a few times. The chain employs TRBV19 and TRBJ2-1; 8 bases fit TRBD2. V lost 7 bases and J lost 15; bases outside the gene matches: 14. The CDR3 contains 13 residues. Germline lookup yields CDR1 LNHDA and CDR2 SQIVND (reference sequence). CDR3 nucleotides: TGTGCCAGTACGGGCCTCCGGGGGGGACACCCGTTCTTC. Protein: CASTGLRGGHPFF.

The CDR3 sequence is CASKGKVAGPYEQYF. The CDR3 DNA reads TGTGCCAGTAAGGGTAAAGTAGCGGGACCCTACGAGCAGTACTTC. V usage is TRBV19 and J usage is TRBJ2-7; 8 bases match TRBD2. Germline loops: CDR1 LNHDA, CDR2 SQIVND (reference sequence). The CDR3 loop spans 15 amino acids. Trimming at V came to 7 bases and at J to 2 bases, leaving 10 bases not matched to a gene.

The gene calls are TRBV19 and TRBJ1-2; 9 bases fit TRBD1. CDR1 is LNHDA, CDR2 SQIVND, per germline (reference sequence). The CDR3 has 13 residues. V was clipped by 5 bases and J by 3 bases; unmatched bases: 1. CDR3 nucleotide sequence: TGTGCCAGTAGTTGGACAGGGGACTATGGCTACACCTTC. Protein product: CASSWTGDYGYTF.

This chain uses TRBV6-5 with TRBJ2-7, with a possible D match to TRBD1 (6 bases). CDR3 length: 12 amino acids. Per the germline V gene, CDR1 is MNHEY and CDR2 is SVGAGI. The DNA for the CDR3 is TGTTACGCAGGGGAGTTTACCTACGAGCAGTACTTC. Amino acids: CYAGEFTYEQYF.